The source of this TCR beta chain is a study of molecular identifiers for immune sequencing clone quantification. The wider study: Four portions were sequenced after RNA from approximately 22,000 or 94,000 naive CD8 cells was split five ways in replicates.

For this clonotype: A much larger clone differs from this one at a single base, so this may be a read error.

One entry per CDR3 protein results from TCRdb running MiXCR on the PCR reads. The profile shows about 640,000 distinct CDR3 sequences, less than 20% of them singletons. Isolation of naive CD8 T cells was achieved by sorting on a CD8+CD4-CCR7+CD45RA+ phenotype. This CDR3 contains 14 residues. Germline V gives CDR1 SQVTM, CDR2 ANQGSEA. V was pared by 5 bases and J by 11 bases, with 13 bases of the junction left unmatched. The source is a human donor in good health. Some libraries in this study had Jurkat cell RNA spiked in. This rearrangement joins TRBV29-1 to TRBJ2-1; 9 positions agree with TRBD1. Sequencing was performed on naive CD8+ T cells from blood, with Jurkat cell RNA spiked in. Subset reported: FACS-sorted CD8+CD4-CCR7+CD45RA+ naive T cells. For the CDR3, the DNA is TGCAGCGTTCTAGGACAGGGGATTAGCGATAAGCAGTTCTTC. Residues: CSVLGQGISDKQFF.